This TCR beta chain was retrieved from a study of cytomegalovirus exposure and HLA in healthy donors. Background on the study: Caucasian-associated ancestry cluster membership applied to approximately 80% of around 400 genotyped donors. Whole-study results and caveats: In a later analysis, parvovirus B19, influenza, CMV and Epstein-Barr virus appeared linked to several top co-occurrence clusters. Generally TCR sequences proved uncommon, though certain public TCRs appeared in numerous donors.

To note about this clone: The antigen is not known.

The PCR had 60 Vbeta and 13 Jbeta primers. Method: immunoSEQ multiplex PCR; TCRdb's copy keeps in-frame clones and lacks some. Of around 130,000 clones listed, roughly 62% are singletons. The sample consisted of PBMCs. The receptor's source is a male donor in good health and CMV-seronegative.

CDR3 sequence (DNA): TGTGCCACCAGCAGAGATAGGGGACTAGGTATCCCCTACGAGCAGTACTTC. It specifies CATSRDRGLGIPYEQYF. V and J are TRBV15 and TRBJ2-5; 8 bases fit TRBD2. The J call may not be correct, given that the DNA end is closer to TRBJ2-7. CDR3 size: 17 residues. Germline CDR1 reads LNHNV; CDR2 reads YYDKDF (reference sequence).